Below, 27 T cell receptor beta chains from the same sample are listed, as sequenced in a study of shared clonotypes between healthy human individuals. Sequenced by immunoSEQ multiplex PCR; TCRdb stores in-frame clones only, minus some. In the table there are roughly 510,000 clones, about three quarters of which are singletons. The source material was PBMCs. Receptor source: a middle-aged woman in good health. Some clones in this sample may be carry-over from other donors' samples.

The chain is built from TRBV5-1 and TRBJ2-1; D might be TRBD1 or TRBD2, each matching 5 bases. CDR1 is SGHRS and CDR2 is YFSETQ in the germline V gene. The CDR3 totals 16 residues. V lost 4 bases to trimming and J lost 0 bases, with 14 bases between them. CDR3 DNA: TGCGCCAGCAGCAGGGGACGATCTTACTCCTACAATGAGCAGTTCTTC. This encodes CASSRGRSYSYNEQFF.

The V gene is TRBV27, the J gene TRBJ2-6; 9 bases agree with TRBD1. With V trimmed by 5 bases and J by 4 bases, 12 bases remained unmatched. Per germline, CDR1 MNHEY and CDR2 SMNVEV (reference sequence). CDR3 size: 18 residues. CDR3 in amino acids: CASSTTGQGFAGANVLTF. The CDR3 nucleotides read TGTGCCAGCAGTACAACGGGACAGGGTTTCGCCGGGGCCAACGTCCTGACTTTC. The full variable domain, with the rest looked up from reference TRBV27 and TRBJ2-6, is EAQVTQNPRYLITVTGKKLTVTCSQNMNHEYMSWYRQDPGLGLRQIYYSMNVEVTDKGDVPEGYKVSRKEKRNFPLILESPSPNQTSLYFCASSTTGQGFAGANVLTFGAGSRLTVL.

The chain joins TRBV28 to TRBJ1-1, with a weak D call TRBD1 (5 bases). CDR1 is MDHEN and CDR2 is SYDVKM in the germline V gene. Between the trimmed V and J ends, which lost 6 bases and 4 bases, there was a span of 6 bases. The CDR3 is 11 amino acids. CDR3 region: CASRGVTEAFF. The DNA of the CDR3 is TGTGCCAGCAGAGGGGTCACTGAAGCTTTCTTT.

The J gene is TRBJ1-5, the V gene TRBV27; D is ambiguous. The CDR3 has 13 amino acids. Germline V gene lookup returns CDR1 MNHEY and CDR2 SMNVEV (reference sequence). Trimming took 4 bases from V and 0 from J, leaving 4 bases between them. The CDR3 DNA sequence: TGTGCCAGCAGTTCCTATAGCAATCAGCCCCAGCATTTT. It translates to CASSSYSNQPQHF.

J is TRBJ2-2 and V is TRBV6-1; D remains unclear. Trimming left V 6 bases short and J 6 bases short, with 5 bases between. Germline assignment: CDR1 MNHNS and CDR2 SASEGT. CDR3 length: 11 residues. Here the CDR3 reads CASSRSGELFF. The CDR3 nucleotides are TGTGCCAGCAGCCGTTCCGGGGAGCTGTTTTTT.

Regarding this clone: A junction end diverges from the germline sequence, so it may reflect a read error. The chain recombines TRBV11-2 with TRBJ1-1; TRBD1 aligns across 7 bases. The CDR3 has 13 amino acids. Germline-derived CDR1 and CDR2 are SGHAT and FQNNGV. The CDR3 protein is CASSSTGNTEVFF. The DNA of the CDR3 is TGTGCCAGCAGCTCGACAGGGAACACTGAAGTTTTCTTT. Full variable domain (outside the CDR3, taken from reference TRBV11-2 and TRBJ1-1): EAGVAQSPRYKIIEKRQSVAFWCNPISGHATLYWYQQILGQGPKLLIQFQNNGVVDDSQLPKDRFSAERLKGVDSTLKIQPAKLEDSAVYLCASSSTGNTEVFFGQGTRLTVV.

This chain links TRBV7-2 with TRBJ2-5; D is perhaps TRBD2 (6 bases). CDR1 is SGHTA, CDR2 FQGNSA, per germline. Trimming took 1 base from V and 2 from J, leaving 8 bases between them. This CDR3 is 14 amino acids long. Here the CDR3 reads CASSLDSGQETQYF. CDR3 DNA: TGTGCCAGCAGCTTAGATAGCGGACAAGAGACCCAGTACTTC.

The rearrangement joins TRBV27 to TRBJ1-1; D gene ambiguous. This CDR3 comprises 13 residues. Germline V gene lookup returns CDR1 MNHEY and CDR2 SMNVEV (reference sequence). The germline V and J ends were trimmed by 1 base and 5 bases, with 8 bases remaining between them. CDR3 bases: TGTGCCAGCAGTTTATTGGAAGCGACTGAAGCTTTCTTT. Amino acids: CASSLLEATEAFF.

This chain joins TRBV5-1 and TRBJ1-1, with D unresolved. The V end lost 0 bases, the J end lost 5 bases, and 11 bases lay between the germline ends. The V gene's germline CDR1 is SGHRS and CDR2 YFSETQ. CDR3 length: 14 residues. CDR3 region: CASSLGAVQTEAFF. CDR3 DNA: TGCGCCAGCAGCTTGGGGGCGGTACAGACTGAAGCTTTCTTT.

The genes are TRBV28 and TRBJ1-2; a possible D gene is TRBD1 (5 bases). Germline V gene data show CDR1 as MDHEN and CDR2 as SYDVKM. Trimming pared 8 bases from V and 4 bases from J, leaving 11 bases between. This CDR3 region has 12 residues. The CDR3 coding sequence is TGTGCCAGCGGAGGGGAGGCCTATGGCTACACCTTC. Residues: CASGGEAYGYTF.

As concerns this clone: The junction and the germline gene differ at one end; a read error may be behind it. The V call is TRBV7-8, the J call TRBJ2-7; D unresolved. The CDR3 runs 13 residues. Per the germline V gene, CDR1 is SGHVS and CDR2 is FQNEAQ. CDR3 nucleotides: TGCGCCAGCAGCCAAGTAGGTGGCTACGAGCAGTACTTC. Amino acid sequence: CASSQVGGYEQYF. Full variable domain (rest looked up from reference TRBV7-8 and TRBJ2-7): GAGVSQSPRYKVAKRGQDVALRCDPISGHVSLFWYQQALGQGPEFLTYFQNEAQLDKSGLPSDRFFAERPEGSVSTLKIQRTQQEDSAVYLCASSQVGGYEQYFGPGTRLTVT.

The chain recombines TRBV10-2 with TRBJ1-1; the D gene is possibly TRBD1 (5 bases). CDR1 WSHSY and CDR2 SAAADI come from the germline V gene. The germline V and J ends were trimmed by 4 bases and 1 base, with 16 bases remaining between them. CDR3 length: 16 amino acids. CDR3 protein: CASSGATGERNTEAFF. CDR3 sequence (DNA): TGCGCCAGCAGTGGAGCCACAGGTGAACGGAACACTGAAGCTTTCTTT.

Of note for this clone: This CDR3 is also generated by other DNA sequences in the sample. J is TRBJ2-1 and V is TRBV9; 8 positions match TRBD2. Trimming cost V 0 bases and J 3 bases; bases outside gene matches: 2. This CDR3 region has 15 residues. CDR1 is SGDLS, CDR2 YYNGEE, per germline. The CDR3 sequence: CASSVVGTSYNEQFF. The CDR3 nucleotides are TGTGCCAGCAGCGTAGTGGGGACTAGCTACAATGAGCAGTTCTTC.

This sequence joins TRBV19 and TRBJ1-2, with D possibly TRBD1 on 6 matching bases. The ends were cut back, 3 bases at V and 7 bases at J, with 15 bases in the middle. Germline V gene sequence: CDR1 LNHDA, CDR2 SQIVND (reference sequence). This CDR3 is built from 14 residues. CDR3 region: CASSIDRDMAGYTF. The CDR3 region has the DNA TGTGCCAGTAGTATTGACCGGGACATGGCTGGCTACACCTTC. The entire variable domain, with the rest obtained from reference TRBV19 and TRBJ1-2, is as follows: DGGITQSPKYLFRKEGQNVTLSCEQNLNHDAMYWYRQDPGQGLRLIYYSQIVNDFQKGDIAEGYSVSREKKESFPLTVTSAQKNPTAFYLCASSIDRDMAGYTFGSGTRLTVV.

The chain couples TRBV7-3 to TRBJ1-1; D ambiguous. The CDR3 totals 14 residues. Trimming removed 5 bases at V and 8 bases at J, with 18 bases between. Germline loops: CDR1 SGHTA, CDR2 FQGTGA. Written as DNA, the CDR3 is TGTGCCAGCAGCCCCTCCGGATGGGAGATCGAAGCTTTCTTT. It translates to CASSPSGWEIEAFF. Filled out from reference TRBV7-3 and TRBJ1-1, the complete variable domain reads GAGVSQTPSNKVTEKGKYVELRCDPISGHTALYWYRQSLGQGPEFLIYFQGTGAADDSGLPNDRFFAVRPEGSVSTLKIQRTERGDSAVYLCASSPSGWEIEAFFGQGTRLTVV.

CDR3 sequence: CASSGPGQERNGYTF. As DNA, the CDR3 is TGTGCCAGCAGCGGACCGGGACAGGAGAGAAATGGCTACACCTTC. The chain recombines TRBV2 with TRBJ1-2, with 8 bases matching TRBD1. The germline gives CDR1 SNHLY, CDR2 FYNNEI. Unmatched junction bases numbered 12, after V lost 6 bases and J lost 6 bases. The CDR3 runs 15 residues. The complete variable domain, with remaining parts taken from reference TRBV2 and TRBJ1-2, reads EPEVTQTPSHQVTQMGQEVILRCVPISNHLYFYWYRQILGQKVEFLVSFYNNEISEKSEIFDDQFSVERPDGSNFTLKIRSTKLEDSAMYFCASSGPGQERNGYTFGSGTRLTVV.

This clone was observed a single time. The chain couples TRBV29-1 to TRBJ2-1; D gene ambiguous. Germline V gene data show CDR1 as SQVTM and CDR2 as ANQGSEA. Trimming shortened V by 0 bases and J by 8 bases, and 8 bases separated the two germline ends. CDR3 size: 12 residues. CDR3 region: CSVEDNNYEQFF. CDR3 DNA: TGCAGCGTTGAAGATAACAATTATGAGCAGTTCTTC.

The gene calls are TRBV28 and TRBJ2-1; 9 nucleotides match TRBD1. The V gene's germline CDR1 is MDHEN and CDR2 SYDVKM. The CDR3 consists of 15 residues. The J segment lost 5 bases and the V segment lost 7 bases, leaving 9 bases of the junction unmatched. The CDR3 reads CASMGDRVLNNEQFF. CDR3 in DNA: TGTGCCAGCATGGGGGACAGGGTTTTAAACAATGAGCAGTTCTTC.

This clone was detected only a few times. This chain connects TRBV4-2 to TRBJ2-5; D gene uncertain. CDR1 and CDR2 from the germline V gene are LGHNA and YNFKEQ. Trimming pared 5 bases from V and 6 bases from J, leaving 10 bases between. The CDR3 is 12 amino acids. The CDR3 nucleotides are TGTGCCAGCAGCGCAGACGGCCAGACCCAGTACTTC. It yields the protein CASSADGQTQYF.

The chain carries TRBV4-3 and TRBJ2-5, with 7 bases lining up with TRBD2. With V trimmed by 3 bases and J by 5 bases, 3 bases remained unmatched. From germline, CDR1 is LGHNA and CDR2 YSLEER. The CDR3 consists of 13 residues. DNA for the CDR3: TGCGCCAGCAGCCACGAACTAGCGGAGACCCAGTACTTC. This codes for CASSHELAETQYF.

This clone was seen just once. The rearrangement links TRBV7-9 to TRBJ2-5, with 12 bases aligning to TRBD2. Trimming cost V 5 bases and J 4 bases; bases outside gene matches: 8. The CDR3 is 16 amino acids. From germline, CDR1 is SEHNR and CDR2 FQNEAQ (reference sequence). CDR3 DNA sequence: TGTGCCAGCAGCCCACCTAGCGGGAGGGCGGGAGAGACCCAGTACTTC. Translation gives CASSPPSGRAGETQYF.

The chain links TRBV2 to TRBJ2-1; D possibly uses TRBD1 or TRBD2 (7 bases each). Germline CDR1 and CDR2: SNHLY and FYNNEI. Trimming pared 7 bases from V and 1 base from J, leaving 17 bases between. CDR3 length: 16 amino acids. The CDR3 DNA follows: TGTGCCAGCAAAGGGGGCCAGCGGGGATCCTACAATGAGCAGTTCTTC. Its translation: CASKGGQRGSYNEQFF. The whole variable domain, remainder taken from reference TRBV2 and TRBJ2-1, is EPEVTQTPSHQVTQMGQEVILRCVPISNHLYFYWYRQILGQKVEFLVSFYNNEISEKSEIFDDQFSVERPDGSNFTLKIRSTKLEDSAMYFCASKGGQRGSYNEQFFGPGTRLTVL.

This clone turned up a few times. This chain links TRBV4-2 with TRBJ1-2; tentative D call: TRBD1 (5 bases). The germline V gene encodes CDR1 LGHNA and CDR2 YNFKEQ. V lost 4 bases to trimming and J lost 8 bases, with 14 bases between them. The CDR3 extends over 13 amino acids. The DNA of the CDR3 is TGTGCCAGCAGCCCGGGCAGGGCATGGGGCTACACCTTC. This gives the protein CASSPGRAWGYTF.

V and J are TRBV5-6 and TRBJ1-4; a possible D gene is TRBD1 (6 bases). The V gene's germline CDR1 is SGHDT and CDR2 YYEEEE. The CDR3 is 13 amino acids. Trimming took 0 bases from V and 10 from J, leaving 10 bases between them. CDR3 coding DNA: TGTGCCAGCAGCTTGGACAGGGTAGGAAAACTGTTTTTT. Translating it yields CASSLDRVGKLFF.

V usage is TRBV5-1 and J usage is TRBJ2-6; 13 bases match TRBD2. CDR1 SGHRS and CDR2 YFSETQ come from the germline V gene. This CDR3 spans 18 amino acids. Losses at the gene ends were 3 bases for V and 2 bases for J; bases not matched to a gene: 5. The CDR3 coding sequence is TGCGCCAGCAGCTCGGGACTAGCGGGAAGTGCTGGGGCCAACGTCCTGACTTTC. The encoded protein is CASSSGLAGSAGANVLTF.

This chain joins TRBV7-6 and TRBJ2-1; the match to TRBD2 covers 12 bases. This CDR3 has 17 residues. Germline CDR1 reads SGHVS; CDR2 reads FNYEAQ. V lost 0 bases, J lost 7 bases, and 7 bases stayed unmatched. This CDR3 reads CASSLASRLAGDNEQFF. The CDR3 coding sequence is TGTGCCAGCAGCTTAGCCTCCAGACTAGCGGGAGATAATGAGCAGTTCTTC.

The V and J genes are TRBV25-1 and TRBJ2-7; D is possibly TRBD2 (5 bases). The CDR3 runs 13 residues. Germline CDR1 is MGHDK and CDR2 is SYGVNS. Trimming stripped 3 bases from V and 5 bases from J, with 11 bases between. The CDR3 coding sequence is TGTGCCAGCAGTGAGAGGGCTCACGACGAGCAGTACTTC. Protein: CASSERAHDEQYF.